Below, one TCR beta chain is given with its context. The entry originates in a study of blood T cell repertoires in COVID-19. The CDR3 has 17 amino acids. V gave up 1 base and J gave up 8 bases; unmatched junction bases: 10. The germline V gene has CDR1 LGHNA and CDR2 YSLEER. Original methodology: For nucleated cells, counts were estimated from reference gene primer amplification. Clones were sequenced by immunoSEQ multiplex PCR, and TCRdb holds only the in-frame ones, with some missing. That table furnishes V, J and clone size, whereas the DNA furnished D and trimming. Of approximately 170,000 clones in the sample, around 83% were seen once.

The chain couples TRBV4-3 to TRBJ2-1, with 11 bases lining up with TRBD2. Specimen: PBMCs or T cells enriched from blood (not recorded which). This receptor was taken from a woman between 45 and 65 years old in a cohort exposed to, infected with or recovered from COVID-19 (not recorded which). This CDR3 is CASSQGSLAGGIDEQFF. The CDR3 nucleotides are TGCGCCAGCAGCCAAGGGTCGCTAGCGGGGGGTATCGATGAGCAGTTCTTC.